Shown below are 16 T cell receptor beta chains from a single sample sequenced in a study of blood T cell repertoires in COVID-19. The repertoire was sequenced with immunoSEQ multiplex PCR; TCRdb's copy has only in-frame clones and lacks some. The sample lists 180,000 or so clones, approximately 87% occurring once. Sequenced material: peripheral blood. These receptors came from a woman aged 55-69 years with COVID-19, enrolled during active disease.

The chain carries TRBV19 and TRBJ2-5, with 7 positions matching TRBD2. V lost 5 bases, J lost 6 bases, and 9 bases stayed unmatched. Per germline, CDR1 LNHDA and CDR2 SQIVND (reference sequence). The CDR3 is 14 amino acids. CDR3 nucleotide sequence: TGTGCCAGTAGTCCCCAGCGGGATGAAAAGACCCAGTACTTC. As protein: CASSPQRDEKTQYF.

CDR3 sequence reads: CASSIHQGLADEKLFF. The CDR3 nucleotides are TGTGCCAGCAGTATCCACCAAGGATTAGCGGATGAAAAACTGTTTTTT. The V call is TRBV27, the J call TRBJ1-4; D gene ambiguous. Trimming removed 5 bases at V and 6 bases at J, with 19 bases between. Per the germline V gene, CDR1 is MNHEY and CDR2 is SMNVEV (reference sequence). The CDR3 consists of 16 residues.

V and J are TRBV6-4 and TRBJ1-2; 10 positions agree with TRBD1. Looked up from germline, CDR1 is MRHNA and CDR2 is SNTAGT. Germline trimming cut 5 bases from V and 5 bases from J; bases unmatched to any gene: 2. The CDR3 has 13 residues. In nucleotides, the CDR3 is TGTGCCAGCAGTTGGACAGGGGGATATGGCTACACCTTC. Residues: CASSWTGGYGYTF.

This chain uses TRBV2 with TRBJ2-7; D is perhaps TRBD1 (5 bases). The CDR3 loop spans 14 amino acids. Trimming took 3 bases from V and 7 from J, leaving 16 bases between them. Germline CDR1 and CDR2: SNHLY and FYNNEI. The CDR3 sequence: CASSDISQGFEQYF. DNA for the CDR3: TGTGCCAGCAGTGACATCTCCCAGGGTTTTGAGCAGTACTTC. Looking up the rest from reference TRBV2 and TRBJ2-7 gives the full variable domain: EPEVTQTPSHQVTQMGQEVILRCVPISNHLYFYWYRQILGQKVEFLVSFYNNEISEKSEIFDDQFSVERPDGSNFTLKIRSTKLEDSAMYFCASSDISQGFEQYFGPGTRLTVT.

The count of this clone is one. J is TRBJ1-5 and V is TRBV19; 7 bases match TRBD1. The germline CDR1 and CDR2 sequences are LNHDA and SQIVND (reference sequence). The CDR3 spans 15 residues. The ends lost 7 bases at V and 7 bases at J; junction bases unmatched: 13. CDR3 region: CASTKSTGAGQPQHF. The CDR3 DNA follows: TGTGCCAGTACCAAATCAACAGGGGCGGGGCAGCCCCAGCATTTT.

V gene TRBV24-1 combines with J gene TRBJ2-2; D unresolved. Between the trimmed V and J ends, which lost 1 base and 0 bases, there was a span of 8 bases. Germline CDR1 is KGHDR and CDR2 is SFDVKD. The CDR3 has 16 residues. The CDR3 region is CATSDFRRSNTGELFF. In DNA form, the CDR3 reads TGTGCCACCAGTGATTTCCGCAGATCGAACACCGGGGAGCTGTTTTTT.

The chain links TRBV5-5 to TRBJ2-5; 11 bases fit TRBD2. The CDR3 contains 16 residues. Germline V CDR1 and CDR2: SGHKS, YYEKEE (reference sequence). Trimming cost V 4 bases and J 2 bases; bases outside gene matches: 7. The CDR3: CASSEGLAEKQETQYF. The CDR3 DNA reads as TGTGCCAGCAGCGAGGGACTAGCGGAGAAGCAAGAGACCCAGTACTTC.

This chain links TRBV5-4 with TRBJ2-7; 10 bases map to TRBD2. The germline CDR1 and CDR2 sequences are SGHNT and YYREEE (reference sequence). The CDR3 covers 17 residues. The junction had 6 bases not matched to a gene; V was cut back by 0 bases and J by 0 bases. The CDR3 loop is CASSLGLPSGSSYEQYF. The CDR3 coding sequence is TGTGCCAGCAGCTTGGGCCTCCCTAGCGGGAGCTCCTACGAGCAGTACTTC.

The chain carries TRBV7-2 and TRBJ2-3; 9 bases match TRBD2. The V segment lost 2 bases and the J segment 3 bases; nucleotides outside the gene matches: 6. CDR1 SGHTA and CDR2 FQGNSA come from the germline V gene. CDR3 size: 16 residues. CDR3: CASSLPAGGGTDTQYF. The CDR3 nucleotides are TGTGCCAGCAGCTTACCAGCGGGAGGCGGTACAGATACGCAGTATTTT. The complete variable domain, with remaining parts taken from reference TRBV7-2 and TRBJ2-3, reads GAGVSQSPSNKVTEKGKDVELRCDPISGHTALYWYRQSLGQGLEFLIYFQGNSAPDKSGLPSDRFSAERTGGSVSTLTIQRTQQEDSAVYLCASSLPAGGGTDTQYFGPGTRLTVL.

The gene calls are TRBV28 and TRBJ2-4; weak D call: TRBD2 (5 bases). CDR3 size: 11 residues. Germline V gene lookup returns CDR1 MDHEN and CDR2 SYDVKM. Trimming removed 10 bases from V and 9 bases from J, with 13 bases in between. DNA of the CDR3: TGTGCCATCACGCGGGTTCCCATTCAGTACTTC. Translation: CAITRVPIQYF.

Written as DNA, the CDR3 is TGCGCCAGCAGCCGGACAGGGGGCGCTTATGGCTACACCTTC. It is translated as CASSRTGGAYGYTF. The chain employs TRBV4-3 and TRBJ1-2, with 11 nucleotides matching TRBD1. CDR1 and CDR2 from the germline V gene are LGHNA and YSLEER. The CDR3 length is 14 residues. J lost 5 bases, V lost 4 bases, and 3 bases had no gene match.

CDR3 residues: CASSSLAAGGGELFF. CDR3 bases: TGTGCCAGCAGTTCCCTGGCAGCGGGAGGGGGGGAGCTGTTTTTT. V gene TRBV27 combines with J gene TRBJ2-2; 10 positions agree with TRBD2. CDR1 is MNHEY, CDR2 SMNVEV, per germline (reference sequence). Losses at the gene ends were 4 bases for V and 8 bases for J; bases not matched to a gene: 7. CDR3 length: 15 residues.

The V call is TRBV3-1 (or the pseudogene TRBV3-2), the J call TRBJ2-7; unclear D gene. This CDR3 has 14 residues. Between the trimmed V and J ends, which lost 0 bases and 0 bases, there was a span of 6 bases. Germline V gene sequence: CDR1 LGHDT, CDR2 YNNKEL (reference sequence). DNA of the CDR3: TGTGCCAGCAGCCAAGATCACAGCTCCTACGAGCAGTACTTC. It translates to CASSQDHSSYEQYF.

This chain connects TRBV11-3 to TRBJ2-3, with 9 bases identical to TRBD1. The CDR3 is 15 amino acids. Germline CDR1 reads SGHNT; CDR2 reads YENEEA. The J segment lost 3 bases and the V segment lost 5 bases, leaving 6 bases of the junction unmatched. The CDR3 loop is CASSHGQGWTDTQYF. CDR3 DNA sequence: TGTGCCAGCAGCCACGGACAGGGGTGGACAGATACGCAGTATTTT.

This sequence joins TRBV5-6 and TRBJ1-5; D unresolved. V lost 2 bases and J lost 0, with 3 bases in between. Germline V lookup: CDR1 SGHDT, CDR2 YYEEEE. This CDR3 is built from 13 residues. The CDR3 DNA reads as TGTGCCAGCAGCTTCCATAGCAATCAGCCCCAGCATTTT. It yields the protein CASSFHSNQPQHF.

The chain employs TRBV5-5 and TRBJ1-1; TRBD1 agrees at 7 bases. CDR1 SGHKS and CDR2 YYEKEE come from the germline V gene (reference sequence). There are 15 residues in the CDR3. The trim removed 0 bases at V and 3 bases at J, leaving 5 bases unmatched. CDR3 loop: CASSLVAGGYTEAFF. CDR3 DNA sequence: TGTGCCAGCAGCTTGGTCGCAGGGGGGTACACTGAAGCTTTCTTT. The full variable domain, completed using reference TRBV5-5 and TRBJ1-1, is DAGVTQSPTHLIKTRGQQVTLRCSPISGHKSVSWYQQVLGQGPQFIFQYYEKEERGRGNFPDRFSARQFPNYSSELNVNALLLGDSALYLCASSLVAGGYTEAFFGQGTRLTVV.